This entry is about one TCR beta chain. Some clones are missing from TCRdb's copy, which holds only in-frame ones; the method was immunoSEQ multiplex PCR. The top ten clones hold approximately 0.4% of a sample with about 2.5 million clones, about 90% of them seen once. This specimen comes from a study of shared clonotypes between healthy human individuals. CDR1 SEHNR and CDR2 FQNEAQ come from the germline V gene (reference sequence). The CDR3 loop spans 13 amino acids. V was shortened by 4 bases and J by 6 bases, with 9 bases between the two germline ends. Sample: naive CD4+ T cells from PBMCs. The subset denotes: CD45RA+ positively selected. J is TRBJ2-2 and V is TRBV7-9; D is tentatively TRBD1 or TRBD2 (5 bases each). The source of this sequence is a man between 18 and 29 years old in good health. Some clones in this sample may be carry-over from other donors' samples. CDR3 nucleotides: TGTGCCAGCAGCTCCCGGGGACCCGGGGAGCTGTTTTTT. It is translated as CASSSRGPGELFF. The full variable domain, completed using reference TRBV7-9 and TRBJ2-2, is DTGVSQNPRHKITKRGQNVTFRCDPISEHNRLYWYRQTLGQGPEFLTYFQNEAQLEKSRLLSDRFSAERPKGSFSTLEIQRTEQGDSAMYLCASSSRGPGELFFGEGSRLTVL.